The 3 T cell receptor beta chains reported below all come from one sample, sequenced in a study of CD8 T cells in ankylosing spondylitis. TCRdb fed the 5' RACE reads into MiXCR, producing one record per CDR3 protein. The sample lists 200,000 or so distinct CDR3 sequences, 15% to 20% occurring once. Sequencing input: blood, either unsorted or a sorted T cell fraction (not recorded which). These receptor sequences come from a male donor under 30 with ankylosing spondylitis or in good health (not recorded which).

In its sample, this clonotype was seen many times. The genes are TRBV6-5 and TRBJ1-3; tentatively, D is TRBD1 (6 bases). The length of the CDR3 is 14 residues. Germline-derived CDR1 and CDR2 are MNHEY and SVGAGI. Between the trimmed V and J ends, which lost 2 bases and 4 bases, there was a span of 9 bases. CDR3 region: CASSYIGQGNTIYF. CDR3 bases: TGTGCCAGCAGTTACATCGGACAGGGAAACACCATATATTTT.

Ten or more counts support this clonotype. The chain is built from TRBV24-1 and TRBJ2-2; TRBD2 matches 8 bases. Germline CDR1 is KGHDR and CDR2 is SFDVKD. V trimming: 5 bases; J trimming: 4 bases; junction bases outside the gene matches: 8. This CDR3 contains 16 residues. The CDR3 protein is CATSGWGLVPTGELFF. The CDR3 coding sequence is TGTGCCACCAGTGGCTGGGGACTAGTGCCCACCGGGGAGCTGTTTTTT.

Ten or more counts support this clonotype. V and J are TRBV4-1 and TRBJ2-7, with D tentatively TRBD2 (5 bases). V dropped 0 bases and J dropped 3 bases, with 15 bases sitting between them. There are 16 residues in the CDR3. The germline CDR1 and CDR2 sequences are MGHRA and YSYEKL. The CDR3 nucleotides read TGCGCCAGCAGCCAAGATAGGGCCAGCGGATACTACGAGCAGTACGTC. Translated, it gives CASSQDRASGYYEQYV.